Listed below are T cell receptor beta chains from one sample, sequenced in a study of shared clonotypes between healthy human individuals. Sequencing used immunoSEQ multiplex PCR; TCRdb keeps in-frame clones, though not all of them. The sample has roughly 590,000 clones, around 95% seen once. The sequencing input was naive CD8+ T cells sorted from blood. These receptors were collected from a woman aged 30 to 39 in good health. Each CDR3 is given with its conserved first and last residue. Fields, in order: J gene, V gene, D gene, CDR3 protein, CDR3 DNA. D genes are given only for firm matches.

j_gene: TRBJ2-7
v_gene: TRBV2
d_gene: -
CDR3aa: CASSEMDEDEQYF
CDR3nt: TGTGCCAGCAGTGAAATGGACGAGGACGAGCAGTACTTC

j_gene: TRBJ2-1
v_gene: TRBV9
d_gene: -
CDR3aa: CASSDVTTYTYNEQFF
CDR3nt: TGTGCCAGCAGCGACGTTACTACCTATACCTACAATGAGCAGTTCTTC

j_gene: TRBJ2-7
v_gene: TRBV14
d_gene: -
CDR3aa: CASSHNAPRYEQYF
CDR3nt: TGTGCCAGCAGCCATAACGCCCCCCGTTACGAGCAGTACTTC

j_gene: TRBJ1-1
v_gene: TRBV7-9
d_gene: TRBD1
CDR3aa: CAYPGAGGMNTEAFF
CDR3nt: TGTGCCTACCCTGGGGCAGGGGGTATGAACACTGAAGCTTTCTTT

j_gene: TRBJ2-7
v_gene: TRBV7-8
d_gene: -
CDR3aa: CASSLAEGLASTYEQYF
CDR3nt: TGTGCCAGCAGCTTAGCGGAGGGGCTAGCATCGACCTACGAGCAGTACTTC

j_gene: TRBJ1-4
v_gene: TRBV29-1
d_gene: TRBD1
CDR3aa: CSVETGTGGGSREKLFF
CDR3nt: TGCAGCGTTGAGACCGGGACAGGGGGCGGAAGTCGTGAAAAACTGTTTTTT

j_gene: TRBJ1-1
v_gene: TRBV11-3
d_gene: TRBD1
CDR3aa: CASSLGQGASEAFF
CDR3nt: TGTGCCAGCAGCTTAGGACAGGGGGCAAGTGAAGCTTTCTTT

j_gene: TRBJ2-7
v_gene: TRBV13
d_gene: TRBD2
CDR3aa: CASSLERELVRGEQYF
CDR3nt: TGTGCCAGCAGCTTAGAGCGGGAACTCGTCAGAGGCGAGCAGTACTTC

j_gene: TRBJ2-7
v_gene: TRBV5-6
d_gene: TRBD2
CDR3aa: CASSLGLAENSYEQYF
CDR3nt: TGTGCCAGCAGCTTGGGACTAGCGGAGAACTCCTACGAGCAGTACTTC

j_gene: TRBJ1-2
v_gene: TRBV28
d_gene: -
CDR3aa: CASSSYGYTF
CDR3nt: TGTGCCAGCAGTTCTTATGGCTACACCTTC

j_gene: TRBJ1-5
v_gene: TRBV6-1
d_gene: -
CDR3aa: CASSEYARANQPQHF
CDR3nt: TGTGCCAGCAGTGAATACGCTAGGGCCAATCAGCCCCAGCATTTT

j_gene: TRBJ2-7
v_gene: TRBV28
d_gene: -
CDR3aa: CASSITGSHEQYF
CDR3nt: TGTGCCAGCAGCATCACAGGGTCCCACGAGCAGTACTTC

j_gene: TRBJ2-3
v_gene: TRBV28
d_gene: -
CDR3aa: CASSGYNPDTDTQYF
CDR3nt: TGTGCCAGCAGTGGCTATAACCCTGACACAGATACGCAGTATTTT

j_gene: TRBJ2-2
v_gene: TRBV19
d_gene: TRBD2
CDR3aa: CASTSGGANTGELFF
CDR3nt: TGTGCCAGCACAAGCGGGGGCGCGAACACCGGGGAGCTGTTTTTT

j_gene: TRBJ2-3
v_gene: TRBV11-2
d_gene: TRBD2
CDR3aa: CASSLGLAGGDTQYF
CDR3nt: TGTGCCAGCAGCCTGGGACTAGCGGGAGGGGATACGCAGTATTTT